Shown below are 20 T cell receptor beta chains from a single sample sequenced in a study of shared clonotypes between healthy human individuals. Method: immunoSEQ multiplex PCR; TCRdb's copy keeps in-frame clones and lacks some. The sample holds about 1 million clones, roughly 70% seen once. Input material: memory CD4+ T cells sorted from blood. The subset here: CD45RA-negative fraction. These receptors came from a man aged 18 to 30 in good health.

The rearrangement joins TRBV29-1 to TRBJ2-1; 16 positions match TRBD2. Losses at the gene ends were 6 bases for V and 10 bases for J; bases not matched to a gene: 12. This CDR3 comprises 16 residues. Germline CDR1 reads SQVTM; CDR2 reads ANQGSEA. As DNA, the CDR3 is TGCAGCGTCTCCCCCGTGGGACTAGCGGGAGGGGGCGAGCAGTTCTTC. It specifies CSVSPVGLAGGGEQFF.

The genes are TRBV28 and TRBJ1-2; tentative D call: TRBD1 (5 bases). Germline CDR1 and CDR2: MDHEN and SYDVKM. V was cut by 5 bases and J by 4 bases, with 17 bases left in between. The CDR3 spans 15 residues. CDR3 DNA sequence: TGTGCCAGCAGTATCCTCCAGGGTCGGGGCTATGGCTACACCTTC. This sequence encodes CASSILQGRGYGYTF.

The rearrangement uses TRBV5-6 and TRBJ2-7; possibly TRBD1 for D (5 bases). From germline, CDR1 is SGHDT and CDR2 YYEEEE. V was trimmed by 5 bases and J by 4 bases, leaving 13 bases between them. This CDR3 has 13 residues. This CDR3 is CASRKQESYEQYF. CDR3 in DNA: TGTGCCAGCAGAAAACAGGAGTCTTACGAGCAGTACTTC.

The chain is built from TRBV7-3 and TRBJ2-7; D is uncertain. The CDR3 length is 15 residues. Germline V gene sequence: CDR1 SGHTA, CDR2 FQGTGA. V was trimmed by 1 base and J by 4 bases, leaving 14 bases between them. In DNA, the CDR3 is TGTGCCAGCAGCTTAAATTGGCGCAATCCATACGAGCAGTACTTC. Translation: CASSLNWRNPYEQYF.

The chain carries TRBV11-2 and TRBJ2-3; 10 positions match TRBD2. CDR1 is SGHAT and CDR2 is FQNNGV in the germline V gene. J was trimmed by 3 bases and V by 5 bases; bases with no gene match: 11. This CDR3 spans 17 amino acids. In DNA, the CDR3 is TGTGCCAGCAGCCTACGTAGCTCTAGCGGGAGAACAGATACGCAGTATTTT. Residues: CASSLRSSSGRTDTQYF.

This clone is a singleton in its sample. The chain is built from TRBV11-2 and TRBJ1-1, with D perhaps TRBD1 (5 bases). CDR1 is SGHAT and CDR2 is FQNNGV in the germline V gene. The CDR3 is 13 residues long. V gave up 8 bases and J gave up 3 bases, with 13 bases separating them. The CDR3 reads CASSQQGHTEAFF. CDR3 in DNA: TGTGCCAGCTCCCAGCAGGGCCACACTGAAGCTTTCTTT.

Here the CDR3 DNA reads TGCGCCAGCAGCTGGACCGGGACGAACGTAGGAGGGGAGCAGTACTTC. It translates to CASSWTGTNVGGEQYF. V gene TRBV5-1 combines with J gene TRBJ2-7, with D maybe TRBD2 (6 bases). Germline CDR1 is SGHRS and CDR2 is YFSETQ. The CDR3 is 16 residues long. Trimming removed 3 bases from V and 7 bases from J, with 23 bases in between.

Many counts were recorded for this clone. Mismatch with germline at one junction end may stem from a read error. The chain couples TRBV7-7 to TRBJ2-7, with TRBD2 matching 8 bases. Germline V lookup: CDR1 SSHAT, CDR2 FNYEAQ (reference sequence). The CDR3 sequence is 12 residues long. CDR3 in amino acids: CASSPGGDEQYF. The CDR3 DNA sequence: TGTGCTAGCAGCCCCGGGGGGGACGAGCAGTACTTC.

The rearrangement uses TRBV19 and TRBJ2-5; maybe TRBD2 (5 bases). V was cut by 3 bases and J by 1 base, with 12 bases left in between. The CDR3 length is 15 residues. The germline V gene has CDR1 LNHDA and CDR2 SQIVND (reference sequence). The CDR3 DNA sequence: TGTGCCAGTAGTATTACGGGAACGGGCCAAGAGACCCAGTACTTC. This encodes CASSITGTGQETQYF.

The J gene is TRBJ2-7, the V gene TRBV5-5, with D possibly being TRBD2 (6 bases). Trimming pared 0 bases from V and 0 bases from J, leaving 16 bases between. The CDR3 has 17 residues. Germline CDR1 reads SGHKS; CDR2 reads YYEKEE (reference sequence). The CDR3 reads CASSLAGSTATSYEQYF. CDR3 sequence (DNA): TGTGCCAGCAGCTTGGCCGGGAGTACAGCAACCTCCTACGAGCAGTACTTC.

The chain recombines TRBV28 with TRBJ1-4, with 8 nucleotides matching TRBD1. Germline V lookup: CDR1 MDHEN, CDR2 SYDVKM. J was trimmed by 4 bases and V by 5 bases; bases with no gene match: 9. The CDR3 consists of 16 residues. Here the CDR3 DNA reads TGTGCCAGCAGTCCCCCCGGGACAGGCCGTAATGAAAAACTGTTTTTT. Protein product: CASSPPGTGRNEKLFF.

The CDR3 is CARSVDPSGGGRPTGELFF. The DNA of the CDR3 is TGTGCCAGAAGCGTGGACCCCAGCGGGGGGGGCCGGCCCACCGGGGAGCTGTTTTTT. V and J are TRBV5-3 and TRBJ2-2, with 10 bases identical to TRBD2. TRBV5-3 is sorted into the ORF group, with uncertain function. This CDR3 comprises 19 residues. Losses at the gene ends were 4 bases for V and 4 bases for J; bases not matched to a gene: 16.

This chain joins TRBV7-9 and TRBJ1-6; 7 nucleotides match TRBD1. The V segment lost 5 bases and the J segment 10 bases; nucleotides outside the gene matches: 5. The germline V gene has CDR1 SEHNR and CDR2 FQNEAQ (reference sequence). This CDR3 spans 13 amino acids. The CDR3 nucleotides read TGTGCCAGCAGCCCAGGGACAGTGTCACCCCTCCACTTT. Translation gives CASSPGTVSPLHF.

This clone was seen a few times. V and J are TRBV7-8 and TRBJ1-5; D not certain. V was shortened by 1 base and J by 3 bases, with 7 bases between the two germline ends. The V gene's germline CDR1 is SGHVS and CDR2 FQNEAQ. CDR3 length: 14 residues. The CDR3 spells CASSLDWNNQPQHF. In DNA, the CDR3 is TGTGCCAGCAGCTTAGATTGGAACAATCAGCCCCAGCATTTT. Full variable domain (rest looked up from reference TRBV7-8 and TRBJ1-5): GAGVSQSPRYKVAKRGQDVALRCDPISGHVSLFWYQQALGQGPEFLTYFQNEAQLDKSGLPSDRFFAERPEGSVSTLKIQRTQQEDSAVYLCASSLDWNNQPQHFGDGTRLSIL.

The chain links TRBV6-5 to TRBJ2-3; D is undetermined. Germline CDR1 is MNHEY and CDR2 is SVGAGI. The ends were cut back, 4 bases at V and 2 bases at J, with 13 bases in the middle. This CDR3 comprises 15 residues. The CDR3 is CASSLNSVVTDTQYF. The CDR3 nucleotides read TGTGCCAGCAGTTTAAACAGCGTAGTCACAGATACGCAGTATTTT.

The chain couples TRBV6-1 to TRBJ1-5, with 8 bases that match TRBD1. The CDR3 runs to 15 residues. Germline assignment: CDR1 MNHNS and CDR2 SASEGT. The V segment lost 6 bases and the J segment 1 base; nucleotides outside the gene matches: 5. The CDR3 loop is CASSDRGVSNQPQHF. CDR3 DNA sequence: TGTGCCAGCAGCGACAGGGGTGTGAGCAATCAGCCCCAGCATTTT.

This rearrangement joins TRBV5-1 to TRBJ2-1; 11 bases are a match to TRBD2. CDR1 SGHRS and CDR2 YFSETQ come from the germline V gene. The length of the CDR3 is 15 residues. The ends lost 0 bases at V and 11 bases at J; junction bases unmatched: 7. CDR3 DNA: TGCGCCAGCAGCTTGGCCCAGGCTAGCGGGAGGAAGCAGTTCTTC. Its protein is CASSLAQASGRKQFF. Filled out from reference TRBV5-1 and TRBJ2-1, the complete variable domain reads KAGVTQTPRYLIKTRGQQVTLSCSPISGHRSVSWYQQTPGQGLQFLFEYFSETQRNKGNFPGRFSGRQFSNSRSEMNVSTLELGDSALYLCASSLAQASGRKQFFGPGTRLTVL.

The rearrangement links TRBV13 to TRBJ2-7; the D gene is possibly TRBD1 (7 bases). The V end was cut by 3 bases, the J end by 7 bases, with 16 bases between. Germline loops: CDR1 PRHDT, CDR2 FYEKMQ (reference sequence). The CDR3 is 14 residues long. CDR3 coding DNA: TGTGCCAGCAGCTTCCTAACAGGGGCGGGGGAGCAGTACTTC. Its protein is CASSFLTGAGEQYF.

The gene calls are TRBV5-5 and TRBJ2-2; D is ambiguous. V gave up 2 bases and J gave up 4 bases, with 3 bases separating them. Germline-derived CDR1 and CDR2 are SGHKS and YYEKEE (reference sequence). CDR3 length: 12 amino acids. In nucleotides, the CDR3 is TGTGCCAGCAGCTTTAGCACCGGGGAGCTGTTTTTT. It specifies CASSFSTGELFF. Based on the CDR3 plus reference TRBV5-5 and TRBJ2-2, the full variable domain is DAGVTQSPTHLIKTRGQQVTLRCSPISGHKSVSWYQQVLGQGPQFIFQYYEKEERGRGNFPDRFSARQFPNYSSELNVNALLLGDSALYLCASSFSTGELFFGEGSRLTVL.

This clone was recorded a few times. The chain employs TRBV5-1 and TRBJ2-7; no clear D gene. CDR1 and CDR2 from the germline V gene are SGHRS and YFSETQ. CDR3 length: 14 amino acids. The V end lost 4 bases, the J end lost 0 bases, and 11 bases lay between the germline ends. This CDR3 is CASSPETFSYEQYF. The CDR3 nucleotides read TGCGCCAGCAGCCCCGAGACATTCTCCTACGAGCAGTACTTC.